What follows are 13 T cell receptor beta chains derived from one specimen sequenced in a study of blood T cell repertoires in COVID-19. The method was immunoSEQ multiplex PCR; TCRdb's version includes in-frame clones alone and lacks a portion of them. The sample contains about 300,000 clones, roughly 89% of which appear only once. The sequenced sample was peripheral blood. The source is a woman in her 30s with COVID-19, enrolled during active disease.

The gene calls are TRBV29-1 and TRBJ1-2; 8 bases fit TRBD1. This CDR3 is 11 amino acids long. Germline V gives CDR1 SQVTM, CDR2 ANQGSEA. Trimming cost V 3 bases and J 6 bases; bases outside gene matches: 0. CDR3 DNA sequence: TGCAGCGTTGACAGGGGGCATGGCTACACCTTC. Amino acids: CSVDRGHGYTF.

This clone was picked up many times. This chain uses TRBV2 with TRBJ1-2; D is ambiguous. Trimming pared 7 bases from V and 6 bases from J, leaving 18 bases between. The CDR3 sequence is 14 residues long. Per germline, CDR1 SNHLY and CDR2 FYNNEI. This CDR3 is CASTQGRGSDGYTF. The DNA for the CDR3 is TGTGCCAGCACCCAAGGGAGAGGGAGCGATGGCTACACCTTC.

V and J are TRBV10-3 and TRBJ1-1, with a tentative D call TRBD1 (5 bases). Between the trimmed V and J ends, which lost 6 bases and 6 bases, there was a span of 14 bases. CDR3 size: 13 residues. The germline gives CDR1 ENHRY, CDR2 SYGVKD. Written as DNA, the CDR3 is TGTGCCATCAGGGGGGGAGAGGGCGCTGAAGCTTTCTTT. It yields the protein CAIRGGEGAEAFF.

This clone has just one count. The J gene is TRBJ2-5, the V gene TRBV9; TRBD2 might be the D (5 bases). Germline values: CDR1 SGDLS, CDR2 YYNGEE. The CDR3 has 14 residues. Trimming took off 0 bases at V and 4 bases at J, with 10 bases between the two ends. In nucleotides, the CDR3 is TGTGCCAGCAGCGTAGACCCGAGGGTAGAGACCCAGTACTTC. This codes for CASSVDPRVETQYF.

In nucleotides, the CDR3 is TGTGCCAGCGAAAGCGGGGGAACCCAGTACAATGAGCAGTTCTTC. Translation gives CASESGGTQYNEQFF. The chain carries TRBV11-3 and TRBJ2-1; 8 positions match TRBD2. CDR3 length: 15 amino acids. Germline V gives CDR1 SGHNT, CDR2 YENEEA. J was trimmed by 4 bases and V by 8 bases; bases with no gene match: 10.

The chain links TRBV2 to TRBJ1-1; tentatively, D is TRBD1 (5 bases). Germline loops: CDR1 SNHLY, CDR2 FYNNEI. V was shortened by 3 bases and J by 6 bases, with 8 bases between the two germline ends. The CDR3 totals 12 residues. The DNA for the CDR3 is TGTGCCAGCAGTGATCAGGGCGCTGAAGCTTTCTTT. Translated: CASSDQGAEAFF.

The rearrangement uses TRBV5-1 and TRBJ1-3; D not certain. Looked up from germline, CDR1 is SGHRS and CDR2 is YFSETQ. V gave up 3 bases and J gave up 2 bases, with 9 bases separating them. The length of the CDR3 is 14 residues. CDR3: CASSSFGAGNTIYF. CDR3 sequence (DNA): TGCGCCAGCAGCTCCTTCGGAGCTGGAAACACCATATATTTT.

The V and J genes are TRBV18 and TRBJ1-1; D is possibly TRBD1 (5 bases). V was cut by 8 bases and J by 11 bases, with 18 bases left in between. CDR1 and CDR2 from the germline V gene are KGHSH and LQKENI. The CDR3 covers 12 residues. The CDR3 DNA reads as TGTGCCAGCACACGCGACAGAGAGGTCGCTTTCTTT. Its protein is CASTRDREVAFF.

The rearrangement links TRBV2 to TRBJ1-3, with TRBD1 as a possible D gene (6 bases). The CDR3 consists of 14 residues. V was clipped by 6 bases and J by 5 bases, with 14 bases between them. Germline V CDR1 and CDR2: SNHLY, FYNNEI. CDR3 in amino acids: CASRMIQGRNTIYF. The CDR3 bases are TGTGCCAGCAGGATGATACAGGGAAGAAACACCATATATTTT.

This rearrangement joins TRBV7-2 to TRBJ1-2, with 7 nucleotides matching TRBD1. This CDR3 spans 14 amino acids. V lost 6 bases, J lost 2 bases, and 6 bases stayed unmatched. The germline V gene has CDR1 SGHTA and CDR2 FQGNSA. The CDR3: CASRPSDRNYGYTF. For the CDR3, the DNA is TGTGCCAGCAGGCCATCGGACAGGAACTATGGCTACACCTTC.

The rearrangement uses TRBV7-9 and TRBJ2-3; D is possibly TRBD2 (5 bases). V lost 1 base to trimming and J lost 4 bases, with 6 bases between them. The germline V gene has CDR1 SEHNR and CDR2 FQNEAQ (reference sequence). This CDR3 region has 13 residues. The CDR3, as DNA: TGTGCCAGCAGCTTAGGCGGGTCAGATACGCAGTATTTT. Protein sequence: CASSLGGSDTQYF.

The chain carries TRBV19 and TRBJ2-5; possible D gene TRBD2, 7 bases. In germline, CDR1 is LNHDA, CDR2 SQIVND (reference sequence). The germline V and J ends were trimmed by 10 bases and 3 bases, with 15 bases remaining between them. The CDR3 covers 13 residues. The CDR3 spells CATEGGFEETQYF. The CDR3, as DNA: TGTGCCACCGAGGGGGGGTTTGAAGAGACCCAGTACTTC.

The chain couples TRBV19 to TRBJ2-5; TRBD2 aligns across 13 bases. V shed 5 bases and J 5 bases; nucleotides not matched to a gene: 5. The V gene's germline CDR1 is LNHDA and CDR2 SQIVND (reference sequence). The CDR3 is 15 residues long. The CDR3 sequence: CASSWGTSGEETQYF. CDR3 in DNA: TGTGCCAGTAGTTGGGGGACTAGCGGGGAGGAGACCCAGTACTTC.